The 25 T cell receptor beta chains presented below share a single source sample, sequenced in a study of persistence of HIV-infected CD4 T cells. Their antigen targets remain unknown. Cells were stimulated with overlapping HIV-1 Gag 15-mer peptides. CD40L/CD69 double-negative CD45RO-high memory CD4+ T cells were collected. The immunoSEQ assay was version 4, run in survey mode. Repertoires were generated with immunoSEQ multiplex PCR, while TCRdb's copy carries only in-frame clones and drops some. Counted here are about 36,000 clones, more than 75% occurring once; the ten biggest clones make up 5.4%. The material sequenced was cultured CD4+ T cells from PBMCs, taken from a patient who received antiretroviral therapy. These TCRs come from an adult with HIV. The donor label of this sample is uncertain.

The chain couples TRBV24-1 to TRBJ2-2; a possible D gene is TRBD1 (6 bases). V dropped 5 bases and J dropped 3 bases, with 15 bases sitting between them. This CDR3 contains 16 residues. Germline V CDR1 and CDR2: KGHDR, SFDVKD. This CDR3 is CATSALQGFDTGELFF. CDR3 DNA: TGTGCCACCAGTGCCTTACAGGGTTTCGACACCGGGGAGCTGTTTTTT.

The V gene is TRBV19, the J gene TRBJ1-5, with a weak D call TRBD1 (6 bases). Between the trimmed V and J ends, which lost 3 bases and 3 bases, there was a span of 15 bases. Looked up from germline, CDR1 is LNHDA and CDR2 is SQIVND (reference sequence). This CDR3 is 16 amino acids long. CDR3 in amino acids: CASSIFPRGLNQPQHF. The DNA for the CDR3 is TGTGCCAGTAGTATTTTCCCCAGGGGCCTCAATCAGCCCCAGCATTTT.

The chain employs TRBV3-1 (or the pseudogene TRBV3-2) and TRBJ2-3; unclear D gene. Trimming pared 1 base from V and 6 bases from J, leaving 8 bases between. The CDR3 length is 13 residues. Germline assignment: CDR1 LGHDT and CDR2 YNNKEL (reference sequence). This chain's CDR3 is CASSQGSRDTQYF. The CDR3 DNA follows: TGTGCCAGCAGCCAAGGTTCCCGGGATACGCAGTATTTT.

The CDR3 loop is CASTSLTGTYEQYF. As DNA, the CDR3 is TGTGCCAGCACCTCGCTGACAGGTACCTACGAGCAGTACTTC. The rearrangement joins TRBV28 to TRBJ2-7; TRBD1 might be the D (6 bases). This CDR3 is built from 14 residues. V gave up 7 bases and J gave up 2 bases, with 15 bases separating them. Germline assignment: CDR1 MDHEN and CDR2 SYDVKM.

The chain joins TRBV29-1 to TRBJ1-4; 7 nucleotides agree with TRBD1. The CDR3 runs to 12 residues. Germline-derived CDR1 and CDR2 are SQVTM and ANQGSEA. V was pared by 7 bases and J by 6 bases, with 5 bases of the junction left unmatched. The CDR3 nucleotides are TGCAGCGCCGACAGGGATGATGAAAAACTGTTTTTT. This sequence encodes CSADRDDEKLFF.

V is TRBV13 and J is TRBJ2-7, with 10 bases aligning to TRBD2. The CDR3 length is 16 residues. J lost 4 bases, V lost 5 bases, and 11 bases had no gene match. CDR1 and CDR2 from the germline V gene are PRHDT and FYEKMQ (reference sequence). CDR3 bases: TGTGCCAGCAGCCCCCGGGGCGTAGCGGGGGGTTACGAGCAGTACTTC. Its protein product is CASSPRGVAGGYEQYF.

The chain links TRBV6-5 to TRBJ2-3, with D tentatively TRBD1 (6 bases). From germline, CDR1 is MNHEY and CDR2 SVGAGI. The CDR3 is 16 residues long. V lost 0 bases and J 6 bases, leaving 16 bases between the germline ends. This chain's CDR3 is CASSYSGQGRWDTQYF. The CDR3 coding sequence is TGTGCCAGCAGTTACTCGGGCCAGGGGCGCTGGGATACGCAGTATTTT.

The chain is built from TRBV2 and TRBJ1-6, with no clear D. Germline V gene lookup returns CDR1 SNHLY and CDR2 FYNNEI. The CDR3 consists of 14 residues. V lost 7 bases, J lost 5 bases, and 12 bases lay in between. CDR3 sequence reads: CASKRDPDNSPLHF. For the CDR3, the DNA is TGTGCCAGCAAACGAGACCCAGATAATTCACCCCTCCACTTT.

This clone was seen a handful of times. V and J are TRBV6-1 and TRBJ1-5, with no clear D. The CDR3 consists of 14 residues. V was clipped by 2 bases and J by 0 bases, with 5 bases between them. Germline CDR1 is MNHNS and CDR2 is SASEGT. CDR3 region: CASSEPHSNQPQHF. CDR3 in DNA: TGTGCCAGCAGTGAACCCCATAGCAATCAGCCCCAGCATTTT.

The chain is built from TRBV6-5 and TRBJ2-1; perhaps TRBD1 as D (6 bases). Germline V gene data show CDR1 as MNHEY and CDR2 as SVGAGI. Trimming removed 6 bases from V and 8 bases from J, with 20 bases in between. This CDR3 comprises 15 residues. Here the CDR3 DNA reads TGTGCCAGCAGGTTGACAGGTATGGGTAGCGATGAGCAGTTCTTC. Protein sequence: CASRLTGMGSDEQFF.

The CDR3 is CASSLTGTTEAFF. The DNA of the CDR3 is TGTGCCAGCAGCTTAACAGGAACAACTGAAGCTTTCTTT. The chain employs TRBV7-9 and TRBJ1-1; D perhaps matches TRBD1 (5 bases). The length of the CDR3 is 13 residues. Germline V lookup: CDR1 SEHNR, CDR2 FQNEAQ (reference sequence). Trimming removed 2 bases at V and 5 bases at J, with 9 bases between.

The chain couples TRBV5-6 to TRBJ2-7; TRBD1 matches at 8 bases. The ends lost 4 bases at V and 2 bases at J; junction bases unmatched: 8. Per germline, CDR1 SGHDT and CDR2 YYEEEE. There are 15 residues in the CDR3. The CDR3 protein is CASSVWRTGTYEQYF. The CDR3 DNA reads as TGTGCCAGCAGCGTTTGGAGGACAGGGACCTACGAGCAGTACTTC.

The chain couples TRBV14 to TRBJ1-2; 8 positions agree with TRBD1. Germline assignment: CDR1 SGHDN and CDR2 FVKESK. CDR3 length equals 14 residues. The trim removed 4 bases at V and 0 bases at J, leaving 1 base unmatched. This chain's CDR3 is CASSLQGANYGYTF. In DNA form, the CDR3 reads TGTGCCAGCAGCCTACAGGGGGCTAACTATGGCTACACCTTC. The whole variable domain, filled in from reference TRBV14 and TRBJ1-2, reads EAGVTQFPSHSVIEKGQTVTLRCDPISGHDNLYWYRRVMGKEIKFLLHFVKESKQDESGMPNNRFLAERTGGTYSTLKVQPAELEDSGVYFCASSLQGANYGYTFGSGTRLTVV.

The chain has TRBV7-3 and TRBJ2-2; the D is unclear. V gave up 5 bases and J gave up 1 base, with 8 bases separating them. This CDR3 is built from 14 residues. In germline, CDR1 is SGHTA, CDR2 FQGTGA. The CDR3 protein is CASSPSWNTGELFF. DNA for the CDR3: TGTGCCAGCAGCCCCTCGTGGAACACCGGGGAGCTGTTTTTT.

The CDR3 sequence: CASSPPERAGRGTQYF. For the CDR3, the DNA is TGTGCCAGCAGCCCGCCCGAGCGGGCGGGGAGGGGTACGCAGTATTTT. This chain links TRBV3-1 (or the pseudogene TRBV3-2) with TRBJ2-3; 7 bases are a match to TRBD2. V was clipped by 4 bases and J by 8 bases; unmatched bases: 15. The CDR3 contains 16 residues. Germline CDR1 reads LGHDT; CDR2 reads YNNKEL (reference sequence).

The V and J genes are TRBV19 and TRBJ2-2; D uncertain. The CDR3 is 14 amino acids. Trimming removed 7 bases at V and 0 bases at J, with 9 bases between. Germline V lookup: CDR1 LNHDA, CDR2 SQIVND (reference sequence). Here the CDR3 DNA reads TGTGCCAGTAACACGGCCTCGAACACCGGGGAGCTGTTTTTT. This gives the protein CASNTASNTGELFF.

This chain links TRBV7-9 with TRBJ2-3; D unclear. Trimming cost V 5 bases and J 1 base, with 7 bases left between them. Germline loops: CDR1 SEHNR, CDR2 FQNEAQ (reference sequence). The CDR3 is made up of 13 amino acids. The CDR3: CASSRPGTDTQYF. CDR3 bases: TGTGCCAGCAGCCGACCTGGCACAGATACGCAGTATTTT.

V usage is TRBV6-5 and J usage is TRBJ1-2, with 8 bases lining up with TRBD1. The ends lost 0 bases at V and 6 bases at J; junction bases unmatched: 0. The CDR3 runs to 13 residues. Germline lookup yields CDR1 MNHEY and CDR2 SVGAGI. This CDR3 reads CASSYSTGDGYTF. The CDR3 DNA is TGTGCCAGCAGTTACTCGACAGGGGATGGCTACACCTTC.

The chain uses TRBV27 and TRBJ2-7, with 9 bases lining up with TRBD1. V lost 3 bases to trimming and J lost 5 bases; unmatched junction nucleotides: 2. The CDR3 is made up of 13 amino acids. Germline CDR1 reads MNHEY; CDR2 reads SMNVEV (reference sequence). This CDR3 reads CASSLTGGHEQYF. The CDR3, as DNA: TGTGCCAGCAGTTTGACAGGGGGACACGAGCAGTACTTC.

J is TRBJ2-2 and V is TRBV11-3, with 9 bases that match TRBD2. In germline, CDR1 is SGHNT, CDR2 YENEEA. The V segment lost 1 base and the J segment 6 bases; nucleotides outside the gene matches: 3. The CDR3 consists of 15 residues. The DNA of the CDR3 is TGTGCCAGCAGCTTAGGCGGGGGGGCCGCCGGGGAGCTGTTTTTT. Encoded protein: CASSLGGGAAGELFF.

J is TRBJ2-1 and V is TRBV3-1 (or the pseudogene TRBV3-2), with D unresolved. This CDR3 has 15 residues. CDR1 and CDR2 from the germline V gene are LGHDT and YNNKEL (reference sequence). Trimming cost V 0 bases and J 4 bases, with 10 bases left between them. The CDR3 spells CASSQDSTIYNEQFF. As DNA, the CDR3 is TGTGCCAGCAGCCAAGATTCCACAATTTACAATGAGCAGTTCTTC.

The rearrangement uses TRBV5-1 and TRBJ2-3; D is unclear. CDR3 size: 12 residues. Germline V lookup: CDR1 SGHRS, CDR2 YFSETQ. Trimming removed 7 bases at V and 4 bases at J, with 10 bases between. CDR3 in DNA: TGCGCCAGCGGGATTACCTCAGATACGCAGTATTTT. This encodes CASGITSDTQYF.

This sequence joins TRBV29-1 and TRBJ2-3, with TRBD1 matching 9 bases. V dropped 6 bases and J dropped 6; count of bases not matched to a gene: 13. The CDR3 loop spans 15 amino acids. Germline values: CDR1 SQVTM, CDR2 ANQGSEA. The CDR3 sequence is CSVRTPGQGTDTQYF. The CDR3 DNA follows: TGCAGCGTACGAACCCCGGGACAGGGTACGGATACGCAGTATTTT.

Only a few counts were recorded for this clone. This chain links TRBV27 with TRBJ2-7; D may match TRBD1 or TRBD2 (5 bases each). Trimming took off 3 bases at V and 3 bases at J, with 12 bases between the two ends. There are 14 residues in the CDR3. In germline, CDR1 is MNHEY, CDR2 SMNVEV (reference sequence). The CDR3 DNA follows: TGTGCCAGCAGTTTGGGGGTTCCGGTCTACGAGCAGTACTTC. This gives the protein CASSLGVPVYEQYF.

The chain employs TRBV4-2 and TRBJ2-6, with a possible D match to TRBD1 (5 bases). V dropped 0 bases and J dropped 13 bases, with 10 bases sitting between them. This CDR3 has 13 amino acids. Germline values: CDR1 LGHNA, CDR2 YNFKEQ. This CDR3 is CASSQDRAEVLTF. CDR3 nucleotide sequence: TGTGCCAGCAGCCAAGACAGGGCGGAGGTCCTGACTTTC.